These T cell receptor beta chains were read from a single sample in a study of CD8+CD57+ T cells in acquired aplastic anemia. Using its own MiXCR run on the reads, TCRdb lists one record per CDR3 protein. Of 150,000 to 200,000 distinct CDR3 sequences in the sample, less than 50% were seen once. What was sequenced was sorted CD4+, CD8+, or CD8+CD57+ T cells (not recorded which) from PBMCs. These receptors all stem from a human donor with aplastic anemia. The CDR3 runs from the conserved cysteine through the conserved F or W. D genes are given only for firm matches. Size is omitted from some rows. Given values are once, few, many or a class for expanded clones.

CDR3nt: TGTGCCAGCAGCCCGGGACAGGGCACAGATACGCAGTATTTT; CDR3aa: CASSPGQGTDTQYF; j_gene: TRBJ2-3; abundance: many; d_gene: TRBD1; v_gene: TRBV6-5
CDR3nt: TGTGCCAGCAGTTTATCGGGGGACAGGGTCAATGAGCAGTTCTTC; CDR3aa: CASSLSGDRVNEQFF; j_gene: TRBJ2-1; abundance: few; d_gene: TRBD1; v_gene: TRBV27
CDR3nt: TGTGCCAGCAGCTTAGGCGGCGGGATGAGGTCACCCCTCCACTTT; CDR3aa: CASSLGGGMRSPLHF; j_gene: TRBJ1-6; abundance: NA; d_gene: NA; v_gene: TRBV7-2
CDR3nt: TGCAGTGCTAGGCCACACGAATTAACAGATACGCAGTATTTT; CDR3aa: CSARPHELTDTQYF; j_gene: TRBJ2-3; abundance: NA; d_gene: NA; v_gene: TRBV20-1
CDR3nt: TGCAGTGCTGAAGGAACTTTTTGGACTAGCGGGGTGATCGATACGCAGTATTTT; CDR3aa: CSAEGTFWTSGVIDTQYF; j_gene: TRBJ2-3; abundance: NA; d_gene: TRBD2; v_gene: TRBV20-1
CDR3nt: TGCGCCAGCAGTGAGGCCGGGACAGGGGGATACGAGCAGTACTTC; CDR3aa: CASSEAGTGGYEQYF; j_gene: TRBJ2-7; abundance: NA; d_gene: TRBD1; v_gene: TRBV5-1
CDR3nt: TGTGCCAGCAACCCCGGGGGAGCTTACGAGCAGTACTTC; CDR3aa: CASNPGGAYEQYF; j_gene: TRBJ2-7; abundance: NA; d_gene: NA; v_gene: TRBV7-2
CDR3nt: TGTGCCAGCGGACGCGGGAACACTGAAGCTTTCTTT; CDR3aa: CASGRGNTEAFF; j_gene: TRBJ1-1; abundance: NA; d_gene: NA; v_gene: TRBV19
CDR3nt: TGCGCCAGCAGCCAGAAGGGGGGCAGCCAAGAGACCCAGTACTTC; CDR3aa: CASSQKGGSQETQYF; j_gene: TRBJ2-5; abundance: NA; d_gene: NA; v_gene: TRBV4-3
CDR3nt: TGTGCCAGCAGCCCGTTGGGGCAGACCCAGTACTTC; CDR3aa: CASSPLGQTQYF; j_gene: TRBJ2-5; abundance: once; d_gene: NA; v_gene: TRBV7-6
CDR3nt: TGTGCCAGCAGCTTGTTGGGTAGCGAACTCTTAGATACGCAGTATTTT; CDR3aa: CASSLLGSELLDTQYF; j_gene: TRBJ2-3; abundance: NA; d_gene: NA; v_gene: TRBV7-8
CDR3nt: TGCGCCAGCAGCCAAGATTATCCGCAAGGGCAGGGTCTTTTCTCTTCACCCCTCCACTTT; CDR3aa: CASSQDYPQGQGLFSSPLHF; j_gene: TRBJ1-6; abundance: many; d_gene: NA; v_gene: TRBV4-1
CDR3nt: TGTGCCAGCAGTTTGCGTTACAATGAGCAGTTCTTC; CDR3aa: CASSLRYNEQFF; j_gene: TRBJ2-1; abundance: few; d_gene: NA; v_gene: TRBV27
CDR3nt: TGTGCCAGCAGCTTATGGGAGGAGACCCAGTACTTC; CDR3aa: CASSLWEETQYF; j_gene: TRBJ2-5; abundance: few; d_gene: NA; v_gene: TRBV7-8
CDR3nt: TGTGCCAGCAGCTTAGATCGAGCCGAAAGCCAAGAGACCCAGTACTTC; CDR3aa: CASSLDRAESQETQYF; j_gene: TRBJ2-5; abundance: NA; d_gene: NA; v_gene: TRBV13
CDR3nt: TGTGCCAGCAGCTCCGAGCCGGGACTAGCGGGAGGGCCGTCCTACGAGCAGTACTTC; CDR3aa: CASSSEPGLAGGPSYEQYF; j_gene: TRBJ2-7; abundance: many; d_gene: TRBD2; v_gene: TRBV13
CDR3nt: TGTGCCAGCAGCCCCGTTTCCTCCTACAATGAGCAGTTCTTC; CDR3aa: CASSPVSSYNEQFF; j_gene: TRBJ2-1; abundance: many; d_gene: NA; v_gene: TRBV6-5
CDR3nt: TGTGCCACCAGTATGCCCGGGGGGCCTTACAATGAGCAGTTCTTC; CDR3aa: CATSMPGGPYNEQFF; j_gene: TRBJ2-1; abundance: NA; d_gene: NA; v_gene: TRBV24-1
CDR3nt: TGTGCCAGCAGCATCGACAGCCCGAGGGGCTACACCTTC; CDR3aa: CASSIDSPRGYTF; j_gene: TRBJ1-2; abundance: NA; d_gene: NA; v_gene: TRBV7-9
CDR3nt: TGTGCCAGCAGTGCCCAGACAGCGAATACGAACATCGGGGAGCTGTTTTTT; CDR3aa: CASSAQTANTNIGELFF; j_gene: TRBJ2-2; abundance: few; d_gene: NA; v_gene: TRBV5-6
CDR3nt: TGTGCCAGCAGCGAGGGACAGTTTTACGAGCAGTACTTC; CDR3aa: CASSEGQFYEQYF; j_gene: TRBJ2-7; abundance: many; d_gene: TRBD1; v_gene: TRBV9
CDR3nt: TGTGCCAGCAGCGAAGAGAAGACGTACGAGCAGTACTTC; CDR3aa: CASSEEKTYEQYF; j_gene: TRBJ2-7; abundance: many; d_gene: NA; v_gene: TRBV3-1
CDR3nt: TGTGCCAGCAGTGACGGGGGGGCCGGGGAGCTGTTTTTT; CDR3aa: CASSDGGAGELFF; j_gene: TRBJ2-2; abundance: NA; d_gene: TRBD2; v_gene: TRBV6-4
CDR3nt: TGTGCCACCCGAAACAGCGGGCCGACCTACAATGAGCAGTTCTTC; CDR3aa: CATRNSGPTYNEQFF; j_gene: TRBJ2-1; abundance: NA; d_gene: NA; v_gene: TRBV11-1
CDR3nt: TGCAGCGTTGAATGGGCGTTAGCGGGGCACCAAGAGACCCAGTACTTC; CDR3aa: CSVEWALAGHQETQYF; j_gene: TRBJ2-5; abundance: few; d_gene: TRBD2; v_gene: TRBV29-1
CDR3nt: TGTGCCAGCAGTTCCCAGGCGGGAGTTGGGGAGCTGTTTTTT; CDR3aa: CASSSQAGVGELFF; j_gene: TRBJ2-2; abundance: many; d_gene: TRBD2; v_gene: TRBV12-3/TRBV12-4
CDR3nt: TGTGCCAGCGATAGCGTGGACGGCTCCTACGAGCAGTACTTC; CDR3aa: CASDSVDGSYEQYF; j_gene: TRBJ2-7; abundance: NA; d_gene: NA; v_gene: TRBV25-1
CDR3nt: TGTGCCAGCAGCGCACGGGACTCGTACTACGAGCAGTACTTC; CDR3aa: CASSARDSYYEQYF; j_gene: TRBJ2-7; abundance: many; d_gene: NA; v_gene: TRBV11-2
CDR3nt: TGTGCCAGCAGCCTGGTATTAAATTCACCCCTCCACTTT; CDR3aa: CASSLVLNSPLHF; j_gene: TRBJ1-6; abundance: NA; d_gene: NA; v_gene: TRBV2
CDR3nt: TGTGCCACCAGTGATTTCGAGGGACGGAACACCGGGGAGCTGTTTTTT; CDR3aa: CATSDFEGRNTGELFF; j_gene: TRBJ2-2; abundance: NA; d_gene: NA; v_gene: TRBV24-1
CDR3nt: TGTGCCAGCAACGACGGAAACACCGGGGAGCTGTTTTTT; CDR3aa: CASNDGNTGELFF; j_gene: TRBJ2-2; abundance: NA; d_gene: NA; v_gene: TRBV12-3/TRBV12-4
CDR3nt: TGTGCCACTCGTGAACTAGCGGCGAACACCGGGGAGCTGTTTTTT; CDR3aa: CATRELAANTGELFF; j_gene: TRBJ2-2; abundance: NA; d_gene: TRBD2; v_gene: TRBV7-6
CDR3nt: TGCAGTGCTAGGAGCTGGGGGCTCTCCTACGAGCAGTACTTC; CDR3aa: CSARSWGLSYEQYF; j_gene: TRBJ2-7; abundance: NA; d_gene: NA; v_gene: TRBV20-1
CDR3nt: TGTGCCAGCAGCTTAGGGGGCCGTGGGACCCCAGAGACCCAGTACTTC; CDR3aa: CASSLGGRGTPETQYF; j_gene: TRBJ2-5; abundance: many; d_gene: NA; v_gene: TRBV7-8
CDR3nt: TGTGCCAGCCGGGGGTCGCCTGGAAACACCATATATTTT; CDR3aa: CASRGSPGNTIYF; j_gene: TRBJ1-3; abundance: few; d_gene: NA; v_gene: TRBV2
CDR3nt: TGTGCCAGCAGTGAAGGGGATGTTAGATACGAGCAGTACTTC; CDR3aa: CASSEGDVRYEQYF; j_gene: TRBJ2-7; abundance: NA; d_gene: NA; v_gene: TRBV2